This TCR beta chain derives from a study of Graves' ophthalmopathy and Graves' hyperthyroidism. Study background: Before any treatment was given, at initial diagnosis, peripheral blood was collected.

This clonotype was found many times. Germline assignment: CDR1 DFQATT and CDR2 SNEGSKA (reference sequence). This CDR3 comprises 14 residues. V was cut by 6 bases and J by 1 base, with 15 bases left in between. Amplification targeted the TCR beta CDR3 regions, with RNA transcripts as the source material. An opening RT-PCR round employed HTBI primers and preceded a second-round multiplex PCR. One entry per CDR3 protein, called by TCRdb with MiXCR from the multiplex PCR reads. The sample yields about half a million distinct CDR3 sequences, under 15% seen once. The sequenced sample consisted of blood. The sequence came from a woman aged 25-40 years with Graves' ophthalmopathy. The V and J genes are TRBV20-1 and TRBJ1-1, with D perhaps TRBD1 (6 bases). The CDR3 reads CSARGTGANTEAFF. DNA for the CDR3: TGCAGTGCCCGAGGGACGGGGGCGAACACTGAAGCTTTCTTT.